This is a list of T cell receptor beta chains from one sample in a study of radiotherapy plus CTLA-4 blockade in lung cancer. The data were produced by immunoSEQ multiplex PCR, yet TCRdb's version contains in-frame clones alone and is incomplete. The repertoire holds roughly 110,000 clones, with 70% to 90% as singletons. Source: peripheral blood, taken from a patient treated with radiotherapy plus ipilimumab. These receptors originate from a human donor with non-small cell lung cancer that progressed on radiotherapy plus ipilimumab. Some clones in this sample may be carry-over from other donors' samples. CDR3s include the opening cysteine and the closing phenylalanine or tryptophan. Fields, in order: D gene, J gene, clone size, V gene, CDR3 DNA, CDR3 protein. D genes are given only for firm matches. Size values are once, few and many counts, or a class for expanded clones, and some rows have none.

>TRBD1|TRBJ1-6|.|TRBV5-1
TGCGCCAGCACCACTACCGGGACAGGAGATTCACCCCTCCACTTT
CASTTTGTGDSPLHF
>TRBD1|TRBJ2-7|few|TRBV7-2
TGTGCCAGCAGCTGGGACAGGCCGAGCTCCTACGAGCAGTACTTC
CASSWDRPSSYEQYF
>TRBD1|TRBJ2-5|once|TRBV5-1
TGCGCCAGCAGCGGCCGGGACAGTTCTCAGCAAGGGACCCAGTACTTC
CASSGRDSSQQGTQYF
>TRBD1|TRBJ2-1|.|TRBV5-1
TGCGCCAGCAGCAACCTAAGACAGGGATCCTACAATGAGCAGTTCTTC
CASSNLRQGSYNEQFF
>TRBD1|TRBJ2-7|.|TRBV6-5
TGTGCCAGCAGTTACTCGGGCAGGGGGACCTACGAGCAGTACTTC
CASSYSGRGTYEQYF
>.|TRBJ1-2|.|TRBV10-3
TGTGCCATCAGTGAGACGGACAGTAACTATGGCTACACCTTC
CAISETDSNYGYTF
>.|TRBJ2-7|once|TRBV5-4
TGTGCCAGCAGCCGCCAGTTGGGGGGGCAGGGCTCCTACGAGCAGTACTTC
CASSRQLGGQGSYEQYF
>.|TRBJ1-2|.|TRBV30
TGTGCCTGGAGTGTTGGGACGGGGCATGGCTACACCTTC
CAWSVGTGHGYTF
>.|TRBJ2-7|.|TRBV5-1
TGCGCCAGCAGCTTCCAGGTTTACTCCTACGAGCAGTACTTC
CASSFQVYSYEQYF
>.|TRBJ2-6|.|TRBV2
TGTGCCAGCGACCCTCTAGGCTCTGGGGCCAACGTCCTGACTTTC
CASDPLGSGANVLTF
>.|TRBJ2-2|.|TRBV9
TGTGCCAGCACCCGACAGGCCGGGACCGGGGAGCTGTTTTTT
CASTRQAGTGELFF
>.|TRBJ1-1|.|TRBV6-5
TGTGCCAGCAGTTCCGGACCCGGTGGAACTGAAGCTTTCTTT
CASSSGPGGTEAFF
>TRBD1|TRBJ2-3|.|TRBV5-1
TGCGCCAGCAGCCCGGACAGGGTCGTTGATACGCAGTATTTT
CASSPDRVVDTQYF
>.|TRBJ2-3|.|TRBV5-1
TGCGCCAGCAGCTTGGTGGGACCAGATACGCAGTATTTT
CASSLVGPDTQYF
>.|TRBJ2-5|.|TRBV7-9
TGTGCCAGCAGCTCTATTTCAGGGGGGGAGACCCAGTACTTC
CASSSISGGETQYF
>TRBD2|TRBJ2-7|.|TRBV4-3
TGCGCCAGCAGCACTCGACTAGCGGGGGTCACCTACGAGCAGTACTTC
CASSTRLAGVTYEQYF
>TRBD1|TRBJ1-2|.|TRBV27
TGTGCCAGCAGTTTATCCCCGGGACAGGGGGCTAGTAGCTATGGCTACACCTTC
CASSLSPGQGASSYGYTF
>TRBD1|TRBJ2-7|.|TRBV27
TGTGCCAGCACTGGGCTAGGGACAGGGAGGTACGAGCAGTACTTC
CASTGLGTGRYEQYF
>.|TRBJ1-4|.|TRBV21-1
TGTGCCAGCACGTGCCAGGGTAATGAAAAACTGTTTTTT
CASTCQGNEKLFF
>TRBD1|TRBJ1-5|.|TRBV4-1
TGCGCCAGCAGCCAGACAGGGGAGGGGGGCAATCAGCCCCAGCATTTT
CASSQTGEGGNQPQHF
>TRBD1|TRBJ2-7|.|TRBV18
TGTGCCAGCTCACCAACTAGGACAGGGTTTACGCACGAGCAGTACTTC
CASSPTRTGFTHEQYF
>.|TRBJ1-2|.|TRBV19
TGTGCCAGTAGTATAGTGGCGGAAGCAACCTATGGCTACACCTTC
CASSIVAEATYGYTF